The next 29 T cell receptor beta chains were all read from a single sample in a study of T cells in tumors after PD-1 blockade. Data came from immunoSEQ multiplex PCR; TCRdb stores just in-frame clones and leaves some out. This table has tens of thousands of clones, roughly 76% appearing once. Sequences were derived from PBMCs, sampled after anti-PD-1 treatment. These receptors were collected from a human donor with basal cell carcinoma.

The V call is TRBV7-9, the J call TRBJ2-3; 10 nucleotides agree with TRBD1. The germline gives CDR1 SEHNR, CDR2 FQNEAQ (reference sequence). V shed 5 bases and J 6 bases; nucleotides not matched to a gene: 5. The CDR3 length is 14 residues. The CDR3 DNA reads TGTGCCAGCAGCCAAGGACAGGGGGTGGATACGCAGTATTTT. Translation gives CASSQGQGVDTQYF.

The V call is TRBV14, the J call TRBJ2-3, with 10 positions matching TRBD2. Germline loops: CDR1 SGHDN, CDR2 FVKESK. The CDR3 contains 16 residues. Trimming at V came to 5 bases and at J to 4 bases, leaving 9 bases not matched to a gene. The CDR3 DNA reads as TGTGCCAGCAGCTCATCTAGCGGGAGTCAGGCAGATACGCAGTATTTT. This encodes CASSSSSGSQADTQYF.

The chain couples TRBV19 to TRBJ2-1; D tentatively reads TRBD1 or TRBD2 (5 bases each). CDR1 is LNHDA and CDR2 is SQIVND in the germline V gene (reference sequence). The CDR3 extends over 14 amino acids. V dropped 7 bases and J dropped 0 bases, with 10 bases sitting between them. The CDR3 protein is CASTPGLSYNEQFF. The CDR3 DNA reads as TGTGCCAGTACCCCGGGGCTCTCCTACAATGAGCAGTTCTTC.

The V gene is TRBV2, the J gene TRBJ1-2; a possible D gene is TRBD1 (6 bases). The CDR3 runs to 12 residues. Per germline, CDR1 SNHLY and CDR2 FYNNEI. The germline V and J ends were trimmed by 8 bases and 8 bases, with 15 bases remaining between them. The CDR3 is CASGGQNKGYTF. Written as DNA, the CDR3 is TGTGCCAGCGGGGGGCAAAATAAGGGCTACACCTTC. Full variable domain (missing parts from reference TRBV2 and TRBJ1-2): EPEVTQTPSHQVTQMGQEVILRCVPISNHLYFYWYRQILGQKVEFLVSFYNNEISEKSEIFDDQFSVERPDGSNFTLKIRSTKLEDSAMYFCASGGQNKGYTFGSGTRLTVV.

This CDR3 reads CASSVPQGLASYEQYF. The CDR3 nucleotides are TGTGCCAGCAGCGTTCCACAGGGGCTTGCCTCCTACGAGCAGTACTTC. This chain joins TRBV7-2 and TRBJ2-7; TRBD1 aligns across 7 bases. CDR3 length: 16 amino acids. The V segment lost 5 bases and the J segment 0 bases; nucleotides outside the gene matches: 10. CDR1 is SGHTA, CDR2 FQGNSA, per germline.

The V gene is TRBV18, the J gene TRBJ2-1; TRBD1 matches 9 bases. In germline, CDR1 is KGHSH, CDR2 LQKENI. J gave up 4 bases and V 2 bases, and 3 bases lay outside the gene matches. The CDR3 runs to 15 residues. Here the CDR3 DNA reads TGTGCCAGCTCACCAGGACAGGGGATATACAATGAGCAGTTCTTC. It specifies CASSPGQGIYNEQFF.

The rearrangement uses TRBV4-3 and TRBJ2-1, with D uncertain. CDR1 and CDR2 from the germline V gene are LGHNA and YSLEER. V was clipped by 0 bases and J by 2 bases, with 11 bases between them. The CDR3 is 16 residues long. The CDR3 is CASSQEGQPPYNEQFF. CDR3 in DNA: TGCGCCAGCAGCCAAGAAGGGCAGCCTCCCTACAATGAGCAGTTCTTC.

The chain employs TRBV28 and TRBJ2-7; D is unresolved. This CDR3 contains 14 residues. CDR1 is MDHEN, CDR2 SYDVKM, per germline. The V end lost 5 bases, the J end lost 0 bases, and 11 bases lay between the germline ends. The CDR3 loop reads CASSRTVSSYEQYF. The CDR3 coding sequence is TGTGCCAGCAGTAGGACCGTGAGCTCCTACGAGCAGTACTTC.

CDR3 nucleotide sequence: TGTGCCAGCAGTTTATCTCCGGGTCTGGGTTCTCTCAATCAGCCCCAGCATTTT. This encodes CASSLSPGLGSLNQPQHF. The chain combines TRBV28 with TRBJ1-5; the D is unclear. In germline, CDR1 is MDHEN, CDR2 SYDVKM. Deletions cut 1 base from V and 3 bases from J, with 19 bases between. The CDR3 has 18 amino acids.

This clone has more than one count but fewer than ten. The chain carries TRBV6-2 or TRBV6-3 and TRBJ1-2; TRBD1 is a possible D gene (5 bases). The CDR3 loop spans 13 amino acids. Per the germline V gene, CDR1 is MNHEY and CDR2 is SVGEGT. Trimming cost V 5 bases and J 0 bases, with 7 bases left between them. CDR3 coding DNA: TGTGCCAGCAGTGGGACGACTAACTATGGCTACACCTTC. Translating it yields CASSGTTNYGYTF.

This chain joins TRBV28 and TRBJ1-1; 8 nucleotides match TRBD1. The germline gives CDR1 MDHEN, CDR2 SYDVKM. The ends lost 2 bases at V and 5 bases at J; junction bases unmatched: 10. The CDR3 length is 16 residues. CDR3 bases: TGTGCCAGCAGTTTAGCAGGGGGCGGGGTGTTGACTGAAGCTTTCTTT. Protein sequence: CASSLAGGGVLTEAFF.

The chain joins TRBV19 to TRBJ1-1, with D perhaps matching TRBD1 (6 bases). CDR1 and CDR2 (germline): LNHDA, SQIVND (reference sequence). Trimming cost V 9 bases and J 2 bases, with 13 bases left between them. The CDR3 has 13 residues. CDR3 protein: CASSGTINTEAFF. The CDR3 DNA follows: TGTGCCAGCTCCGGGACAATTAACACTGAAGCTTTCTTT.

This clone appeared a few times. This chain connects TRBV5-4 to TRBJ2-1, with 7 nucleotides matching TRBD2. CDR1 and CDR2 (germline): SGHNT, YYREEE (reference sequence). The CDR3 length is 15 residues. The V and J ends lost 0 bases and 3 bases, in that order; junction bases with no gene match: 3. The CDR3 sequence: CASSLGSGLYNEQFF. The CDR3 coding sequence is TGTGCCAGCAGCTTGGGTAGCGGGCTCTACAATGAGCAGTTCTTC.

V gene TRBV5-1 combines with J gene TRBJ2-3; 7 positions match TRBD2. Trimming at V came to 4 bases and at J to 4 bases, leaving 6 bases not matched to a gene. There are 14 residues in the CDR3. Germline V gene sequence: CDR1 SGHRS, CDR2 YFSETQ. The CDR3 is CASSNPRGADTQYF. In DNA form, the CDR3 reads TGCGCCAGCAGCAATCCTCGGGGGGCAGATACGCAGTATTTT.

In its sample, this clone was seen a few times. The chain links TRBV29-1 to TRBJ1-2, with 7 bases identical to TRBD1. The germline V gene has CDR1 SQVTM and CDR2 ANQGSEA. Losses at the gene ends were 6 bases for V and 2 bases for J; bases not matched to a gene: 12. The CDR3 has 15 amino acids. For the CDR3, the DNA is TGCAGCGTCCCCCTAGGGAGCAGGGGGAACTATGGCTACACCTTC. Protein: CSVPLGSRGNYGYTF.

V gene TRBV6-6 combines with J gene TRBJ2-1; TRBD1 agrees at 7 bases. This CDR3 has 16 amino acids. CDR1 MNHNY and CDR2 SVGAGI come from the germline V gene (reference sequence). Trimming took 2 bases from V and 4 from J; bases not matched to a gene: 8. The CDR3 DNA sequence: TGTGCCAGCAGTTACCTAGGGGGCGGGTATTACAATGAGCAGTTCTTC. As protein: CASSYLGGGYYNEQFF.

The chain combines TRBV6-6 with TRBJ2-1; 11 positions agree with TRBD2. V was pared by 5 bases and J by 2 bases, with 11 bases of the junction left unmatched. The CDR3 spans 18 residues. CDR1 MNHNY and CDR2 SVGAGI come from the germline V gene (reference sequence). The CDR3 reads CASSQNDLAGGTYNEQFF. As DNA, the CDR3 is TGTGCCAGCAGTCAAAATGATCTAGCGGGAGGTACCTACAATGAGCAGTTCTTC.

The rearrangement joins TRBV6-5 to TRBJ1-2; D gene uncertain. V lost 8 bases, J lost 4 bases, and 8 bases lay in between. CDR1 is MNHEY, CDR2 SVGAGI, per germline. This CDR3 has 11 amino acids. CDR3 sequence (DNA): TGTGCCAGCGTCGCCTTCTATGGCTACACCTTC. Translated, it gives CASVAFYGYTF.

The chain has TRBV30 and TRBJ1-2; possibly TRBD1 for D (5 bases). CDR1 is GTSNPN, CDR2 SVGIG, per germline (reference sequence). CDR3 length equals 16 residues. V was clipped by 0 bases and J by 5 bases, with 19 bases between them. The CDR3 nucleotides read TGTGCCTGGAGTGTCGGACGGCGGACACGTACTTATGGCTACACCTTC. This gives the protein CAWSVGRRTRTYGYTF. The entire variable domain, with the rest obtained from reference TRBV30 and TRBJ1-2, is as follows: SQTIHQWPATLVQPVGSPLSLECTVEGTSNPNLYWYRQAAGRGLQLLFYSVGIGQISSEVPQNLSASRPQDRQFILSSKKLLLSDSGFYLCAWSVGRRTRTYGYTFGSGTRLTVV.

The CDR3 nucleotides are TGTGCCAGCAGCTTATCGGTAGGAGGAGGCACAGATACGCAGTATTTT. Protein product: CASSLSVGGGTDTQYF. V gene TRBV7-2 combines with J gene TRBJ2-3; TRBD2 might be the D (5 bases). The CDR3 contains 16 residues. V was trimmed by 2 bases and J by 1 base, leaving 13 bases between them. Germline CDR1 is SGHTA and CDR2 is FQGNSA. The variable domain in full, with the rest retrieved from reference TRBV7-2 and TRBJ2-3, is GAGVSQSPSNKVTEKGKDVELRCDPISGHTALYWYRQSLGQGLEFLIYFQGNSAPDKSGLPSDRFSAERTGGSVSTLTIQRTQQEDSAVYLCASSLSVGGGTDTQYFGPGTRLTVL.

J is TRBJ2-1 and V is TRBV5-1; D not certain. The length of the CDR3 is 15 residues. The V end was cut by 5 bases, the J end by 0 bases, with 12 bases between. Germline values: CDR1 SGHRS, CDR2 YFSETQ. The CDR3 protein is CASRLLESSYNEQFF. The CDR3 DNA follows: TGCGCCAGCAGACTTCTCGAGAGCTCCTACAATGAGCAGTTCTTC.

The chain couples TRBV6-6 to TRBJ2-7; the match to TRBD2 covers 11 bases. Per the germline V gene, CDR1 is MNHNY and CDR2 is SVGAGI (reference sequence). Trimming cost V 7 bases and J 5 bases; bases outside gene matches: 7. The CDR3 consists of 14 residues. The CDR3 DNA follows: TGTGCCAGCACCTTGACTAGCGGGATCGACGAGCAGTACTTC. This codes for CASTLTSGIDEQYF.

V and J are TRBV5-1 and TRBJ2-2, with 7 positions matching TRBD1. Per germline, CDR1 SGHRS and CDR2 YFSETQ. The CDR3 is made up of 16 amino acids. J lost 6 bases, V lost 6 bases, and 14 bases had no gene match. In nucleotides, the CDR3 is TGCGCCAGCATCCTGGGGACAGACCTTAAGGCCGGGGAGCTGTTTTTT. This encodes CASILGTDLKAGELFF.

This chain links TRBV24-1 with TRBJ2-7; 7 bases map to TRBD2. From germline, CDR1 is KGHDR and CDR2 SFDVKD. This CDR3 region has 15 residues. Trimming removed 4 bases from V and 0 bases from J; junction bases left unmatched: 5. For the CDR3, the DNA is TGTGCCACCAGTGACACCGGGGGGAGCTCCTACGAGCAGTACTTC. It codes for CATSDTGGSSYEQYF.

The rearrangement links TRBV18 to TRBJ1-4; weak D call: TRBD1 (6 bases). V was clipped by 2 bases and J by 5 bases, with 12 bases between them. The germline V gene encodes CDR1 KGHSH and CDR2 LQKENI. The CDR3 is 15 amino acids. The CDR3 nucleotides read TGTGCCAGCTCACCAGGGGGCCTCAGGAATGAAAAACTGTTTTTT. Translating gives CASSPGGLRNEKLFF.

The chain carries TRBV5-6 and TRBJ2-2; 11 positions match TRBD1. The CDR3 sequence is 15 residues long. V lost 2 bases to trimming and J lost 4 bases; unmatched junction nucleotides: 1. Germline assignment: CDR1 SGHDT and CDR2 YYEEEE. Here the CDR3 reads CASSFGTGGTGELFF. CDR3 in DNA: TGTGCCAGCAGCTTCGGGACAGGGGGCACCGGGGAGCTGTTTTTT.

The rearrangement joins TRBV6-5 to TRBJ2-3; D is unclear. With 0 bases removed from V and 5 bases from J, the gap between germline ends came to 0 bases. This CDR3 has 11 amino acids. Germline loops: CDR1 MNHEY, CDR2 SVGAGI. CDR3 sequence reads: CASSYSDTQYF. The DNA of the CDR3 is TGTGCCAGCAGTTACTCAGATACGCAGTATTTT.

CDR3 coding DNA: TGTGCCAGCAGCCCAAGGGGGGCCAGGGTGGACGAGCAGTACTTC. Encoded protein: CASSPRGARVDEQYF. The chain couples TRBV9 to TRBJ2-7, with D perhaps being TRBD1 or TRBD2 (6 bases each). Per the germline V gene, CDR1 is SGDLS and CDR2 is YYNGEE. V lost 4 bases and J 5 bases, leaving 19 bases between the germline ends. The CDR3 is made up of 15 amino acids.

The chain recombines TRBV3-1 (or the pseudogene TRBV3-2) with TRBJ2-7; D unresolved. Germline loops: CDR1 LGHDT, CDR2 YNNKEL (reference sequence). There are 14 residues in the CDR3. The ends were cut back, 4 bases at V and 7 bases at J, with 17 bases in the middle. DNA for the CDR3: TGTGCCAGCAGCCCCCGAGACCGAGCTAGAGAGCAGTACTTC. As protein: CASSPRDRAREQYF.